This note documents a single TCR beta chain sequence. The data stem from a study of CD8 T cells in Susac syndrome. CDR1 is SGHDT and CDR2 is YYEEEE in the germline V gene. This CDR3 has 15 amino acids. Trimming at V came to 3 bases and at J to 0 bases, leaving 6 bases not matched to a gene. Those who served as multiple sclerosis controls were treatment-naive patients with stable or active relapsing-remitting disease. RNA, at about 0.5 to 1 ug, was reverse transcribed with random hexamers. Amplification of TCR beta CDR3 across 54 Vbeta and 13 Jbeta was performed with immunoSEQ multiplex PCR. TCRdb reanalysed the immunoSEQ multiplex PCR reads using MiXCR and keeps one entry per CDR3 protein. The sample includes about 180,000 distinct CDR3 sequences, approximately 95% seen only once; the top ten take 0.15% to 0.2%.

Sequenced material: CD8+ T cells from PBMCs. The receptor was isolated from a human donor with multiple sclerosis. The chain carries TRBV5-6 and TRBJ2-7, with 7 bases matching TRBD1. The CDR3 DNA follows: TGTGCCAGCAGCTGGACCGGGACAGTCTCCTACGAGCAGTACTTC. It encodes CASSWTGTVSYEQYF.